This T cell receptor beta chain comes out of a study of T cell changes during pregnancy in multiple sclerosis. Sequencing used immunoSEQ multiplex PCR; TCRdb keeps in-frame clones, though not all of them. The sample lists about 39,000 clones; 70% to 90% were seen once. The TCR comes from a female donor with multiple sclerosis, enrolled in a pregnancy study. The sequenced sample was CD8+ T cells from peripheral blood mononuclear cells, obtained in the first trimester of pregnancy.

The CDR3 loop reads CASSDQGNTGELFF. Written as DNA, the CDR3 is TGTGCCAGCAGCGATCAGGGAAACACCGGGGAGCTGTTTTTT. The rearrangement joins TRBV9 to TRBJ2-2; a weak D match, TRBD1 (5 bases). V was cut by 3 bases and J by 2 bases, with 8 bases left in between. The length of the CDR3 is 14 residues. Per germline, CDR1 SGDLS and CDR2 YYNGEE.